This passage covers 30 T cell receptor beta chains from one sample sequenced in a study of T cell repertoires in cytomegalovirus infection. TCRdb called the reads again in MiXCR, with one record for every CDR3 protein. The sample shows around 250,000 distinct CDR3 sequences, approximately 15% of them seen only once. Sample: CD8+ T cells from PBMCs. Receptors were obtained from a human donor in good health (CMV status not recorded). Some clones in this sample may be carry-over from other donors' samples.

The gene calls are TRBV27 and TRBJ2-2; D is ambiguous. CDR1 is MNHEY and CDR2 is SMNVEV in the germline V gene (reference sequence). This CDR3 spans 13 amino acids. The V gene lost 6 bases and the J gene lost 4 bases, with 9 bases spanning the gap. The CDR3 loop is CASRERVTGELFF. CDR3 in DNA: TGTGCCAGCAGAGAAAGGGTCACCGGGGAGCTGTTTTTT.

This clonotype has ten or more counts. V usage is TRBV5-5 and J usage is TRBJ2-1; TRBD1 might be the D (6 bases). Deletions cut 0 bases from V and 0 bases from J, with 7 bases between. Germline V lookup: CDR1 SGHKS, CDR2 YYEKEE (reference sequence). The length of the CDR3 is 15 residues. The CDR3 loop reads CASSLDRASYNEQFF. CDR3 bases: TGTGCCAGCAGCTTGGACAGGGCCTCCTACAATGAGCAGTTCTTC.

This clonotype has more than one count but fewer than ten. J is TRBJ2-7 and V is TRBV28, with 7 nucleotides matching TRBD1. The V gene's germline CDR1 is MDHEN and CDR2 SYDVKM. Unmatched junction bases numbered 5, after V lost 3 bases and J lost 0 bases. This CDR3 is built from 15 residues. The CDR3 nucleotides read TGTGCCAGCAGTTTCGGGCGGACAGGCTCCTACGAGCAGTACTTC. Its protein is CASSFGRTGSYEQYF.

This clonotype was seen repeatedly, ten times or more. The J gene is TRBJ2-5, the V gene TRBV7-2, with 10 nucleotides matching TRBD2. The germline gives CDR1 SGHTA, CDR2 FQGNSA. J was trimmed by 2 bases and V by 3 bases; bases with no gene match: 6. The CDR3 has 16 amino acids. Here the CDR3 reads CASSLIAGGTQETQYF. In DNA, the CDR3 is TGTGCCAGCAGCTTGATAGCGGGGGGAACGCAAGAGACCCAGTACTTC.

This chain joins TRBV11-2 and TRBJ2-3; the D gene is possibly TRBD1 (6 bases). V shed 5 bases and J shed 3 bases, with 21 bases lying between them. CDR1 and CDR2 from the germline V gene are SGHAT and FQNNGV. This CDR3 has 17 amino acids. The DNA of the CDR3 is TGTGCCAGCAGCCCCCCCACCGGGGCAGGGGAAACAGATACGCAGTATTTT. This sequence encodes CASSPPTGAGETDTQYF. Full variable domain (outside the CDR3, taken from reference TRBV11-2 and TRBJ2-3): EAGVAQSPRYKIIEKRQSVAFWCNPISGHATLYWYQQILGQGPKLLIQFQNNGVVDDSQLPKDRFSAERLKGVDSTLKIQPAKLEDSAVYLCASSPPTGAGETDTQYFGPGTRLTVL.

This clonotype appeared a few times. The chain joins TRBV28 to TRBJ2-6; 10 positions agree with TRBD1. J was trimmed by 4 bases and V by 3 bases; bases with no gene match: 6. This CDR3 contains 17 residues. Germline V gene sequence: CDR1 MDHEN, CDR2 SYDVKM. Written as DNA, the CDR3 is TGTGCCAGCAGTTTCGGGACAGGGGTCCTAGGGGCCAACGTCCTGACTTTC. This sequence encodes CASSFGTGVLGANVLTF.

Ten or more counts support this clonotype. This rearrangement joins TRBV7-3 to TRBJ2-3, with D perhaps being TRBD1 or TRBD2 (6 bases each). CDR3 length equals 16 residues. Trimming stripped 1 base from V and 0 bases from J, with 11 bases between. Looked up from germline, CDR1 is SGHTA and CDR2 is FQGTGA. The CDR3 region has the DNA TGTGCCAGCAGCTTAAGGGGGGCAGCTAGCACAGATACGCAGTATTTT. Residues: CASSLRGAASTDTQYF.

V usage is TRBV4-1 and J usage is TRBJ2-3; tentatively, D is TRBD1 or TRBD2 (5 bases each). Germline CDR1 reads MGHRA; CDR2 reads YSYEKL. The CDR3 is 15 amino acids. Trimming took off 1 base at V and 5 bases at J, with 13 bases between the two ends. The CDR3 is CASSQVLTEGDTQYF. CDR3 sequence (DNA): TGCGCCAGCAGCCAAGTACTGACAGAGGGAGATACGCAGTATTTT.

V usage is TRBV18 and J usage is TRBJ1-3; 8 nucleotides match TRBD1. Looked up from germline, CDR1 is KGHSH and CDR2 is LQKENI. V gave up 8 bases and J gave up 0 bases; unmatched junction bases: 18. CDR3 length equals 19 residues. The CDR3 region is CASEKNPGQDNLSGNTIYF. The CDR3 region has the DNA TGTGCCAGCGAGAAGAACCCGGGACAGGACAACCTCTCTGGAAACACCATATATTTT.

The V gene is TRBV6-5, the J gene TRBJ1-6; D is undetermined. CDR1 and CDR2 (germline): MNHEY, SVGAGI. The CDR3 runs 15 residues. Trimming cost V 2 bases and J 9 bases, with 14 bases left between them. The CDR3 DNA reads TGTGCCAGCAGTTACGACGTCCCCGGGGTTTCACCCCTCCACTTT. Translated, it gives CASSYDVPGVSPLHF.

The chain carries TRBV7-9 and TRBJ2-1; possibly TRBD1 for D (6 bases). Germline CDR1 reads SEHNR; CDR2 reads FQNEAQ (reference sequence). The CDR3 loop spans 12 amino acids. V lost 7 bases to trimming and J lost 6 bases, with 10 bases between them. Written as DNA, the CDR3 is TGTGCCAGCATCTCCAGGGGCAATGAGCAGTTCTTC. This encodes CASISRGNEQFF.

The chain uses TRBV2 and TRBJ2-3, with 11 nucleotides matching TRBD2. The CDR3 sequence is 15 residues long. The germline V gene has CDR1 SNHLY and CDR2 FYNNEI. The trim removed 11 bases at V and 1 base at J, leaving 8 bases unmatched. Written as DNA, the CDR3 is TGTGCCGTACCCATACTAGCGGGGGGCACAGATACGCAGTATTTT. Its translation: CAVPILAGGTDTQYF.

This clonotype has more than one count but fewer than ten. This chain links TRBV24-1 with TRBJ2-3, with unresolved D. The V and J ends lost 4 bases and 6 bases respectively, with 10 bases between them. The CDR3 contains 13 residues. Germline values: CDR1 KGHDR, CDR2 SFDVKD. This CDR3 is CATSEVSWDTQYF. As DNA, the CDR3 is TGTGCCACCAGTGAGGTTTCGTGGGATACGCAGTATTTT.

This clonotype turned up a few times. The chain is built from TRBV5-6 and TRBJ2-2; tentatively, D is TRBD2 (5 bases). The CDR3 contains 16 residues. From germline, CDR1 is SGHDT and CDR2 YYEEEE. The V and J ends lost 1 base and 6 bases respectively, with 16 bases between them. DNA of the CDR3: TGTGCCAGCAGCTTGCGGTTTGAGGGTTCGGCCGGGGAGCTGTTTTTT. Its translation: CASSLRFEGSAGELFF.

This clonotype was seen ten or more times. CDR3 loop: CASIGINRGGETQYF. For the CDR3, the DNA is TGTGCCAGCATCGGGATTAACAGGGGGGGGGAGACCCAGTACTTC. The J gene is TRBJ2-5, the V gene TRBV11-2; the D gene is possibly TRBD1 (8 bases). Per germline, CDR1 SGHAT and CDR2 FQNNGV. V lost 7 bases and J lost 5, with 20 bases in between. The CDR3 is 15 amino acids.

This clonotype occurred many times. The chain uses TRBV7-6 and TRBJ2-2; D unresolved. This CDR3 has 14 amino acids. Trimming removed 3 bases at V and 1 base at J, with 6 bases between. In germline, CDR1 is SGHVS, CDR2 FNYEAQ. DNA of the CDR3: TGTGCCAGCAGCTTCTCGAGGAACACCGGGGAGCTGTTTTTT. The encoded protein is CASSFSRNTGELFF.

Regarding this clonotype: A much larger clone differs from this one at a single base, so this may be a read error. The V call is TRBV2, the J call TRBJ2-7; 8 bases map to TRBD1. This CDR3 comprises 13 residues. Germline V gives CDR1 SNHLY, CDR2 FYNNEI. Unmatched junction bases numbered 3, after V lost 6 bases and J lost 2 bases. The CDR3 protein is CASRGTGPYEQYF. The CDR3 DNA reads TGTGCCAGCAGGGGGACAGGCCCCTACGAGCAGTACTTC. Using reference TRBV2 and TRBJ2-7 for the parts outside the CDR3, the full variable domain is EPEVTQTPSHQVTQMGQEVILRCVPISNHLYFYWYRQILGQKVEFLVSFYNNEISEKSEIFDDQFSVERPDGSNFTLKIRSTKLEDSAMYFCASRGTGPYEQYFGPGTRLTVT.

This clonotype has just one count. The CDR3 loop is CAASPARSTEAFF. DNA of the CDR3: TGCGCCGCCAGCCCAGCGCGTAGCACTGAAGCTTTCTTT. The chain is built from TRBV4-3 and TRBJ1-1; D unresolved. V was cut by 11 bases and J by 4 bases, with 17 bases left in between. CDR1 and CDR2 from the germline V gene are LGHNA and YSLEER. There are 13 residues in the CDR3.

Here the CDR3 DNA reads TGTGCCAGCAGCTTGCAGGACCAGCAGTTCTTC. Protein product: CASSLQDQQFF. This chain connects TRBV5-6 to TRBJ2-1; D remains ambiguous. V lost 1 base, J lost 11 bases, and 7 bases lay in between. The V gene's germline CDR1 is SGHDT and CDR2 YYEEEE. The CDR3 runs 11 residues.

This clonotype was seen more than once but under ten times. The V and J genes are TRBV27 and TRBJ2-7; 7 nucleotides match TRBD1. In germline, CDR1 is MNHEY, CDR2 SMNVEV (reference sequence). With V trimmed by 2 bases and J by 1 base, 5 bases remained unmatched. There are 15 residues in the CDR3. The CDR3 nucleotides read TGTGCCAGCAGTTTAAGGGGACAGAGGTCCTACGAGCAGTACTTC. This codes for CASSLRGQRSYEQYF.

This chain uses TRBV12-5 with TRBJ1-5, with 7 bases lining up with TRBD1. With V trimmed by 10 bases and J by 7 bases, 13 bases remained unmatched. The CDR3 contains 14 residues. The germline gives CDR1 LGHNT, CDR2 FRNRAP. CDR3 sequence: CANALGQARQPQHF. CDR3 sequence (DNA): TGTGCTAATGCCCTAGGACAGGCGCGGCAGCCCCAGCATTTT.

This clonotype has a handful of counts. The chain combines TRBV12-3 or TRBV12-4 with TRBJ1-1, with D possibly being TRBD1 (6 bases). V lost 6 bases, J lost 5 bases, and 13 bases lay in between. The CDR3 contains 13 residues. CDR3 amino acids: CASSQGLGTEAFF. As DNA, the CDR3 is TGTGCCAGCAGCCAGGGGCTTGGGACTGAAGCTTTCTTT.

Only a few counts were recorded for this clonotype. The chain couples TRBV12-5 to TRBJ2-7; 7 bases are a match to TRBD1. The CDR3 consists of 15 residues. Germline loops: CDR1 LGHNT, CDR2 FRNRAP. With 6 bases clipped from V and 5 bases from J, the junction kept 13 bases outside the gene matches. The CDR3 DNA is TGTGCTAGTGGCCCAAACCAGAGGGGGCTAGACGAGCAGTACTTC. Protein: CASGPNQRGLDEQYF.

With regard to this clonotype: Possible read error: a much larger clone is one base away. The chain couples TRBV12-3 or TRBV12-4 to TRBJ1-2; D is undetermined. CDR3 length: 13 amino acids. This chain's CDR3 is CACSPEVGNGYTF. CDR3 sequence (DNA): TGTGCCTGCAGTCCCGAGGTAGGGAACGGCTACACCTTC.

This clonotype was observed many times. The V call is TRBV28, the J call TRBJ1-1, with D uncertain. Germline CDR1 MDHEN, CDR2 SYDVKM. The CDR3 is 12 amino acids. V was trimmed by 5 bases and J by 5 bases, leaving 9 bases between them. The CDR3 sequence: CASSTWNTEAFF. The CDR3 DNA reads TGTGCCAGCAGTACTTGGAATACTGAAGCTTTCTTT.

This clonotype was observed many times. The V call is TRBV12-3 or TRBV12-4, the J call TRBJ2-7; TRBD2 matches 10 bases. V lost 2 bases and J lost 9; bases outside the gene matches: 7. The CDR3 loop spans 14 amino acids. The chain's CDR3 is CASSLSGGAAGQYF. Written as DNA, the CDR3 is TGTGCCAGCAGTTTAAGCGGGGGGGCAGCGGGGCAGTACTTC.

This chain joins TRBV4-1 and TRBJ1-1; 7 bases map to TRBD1. This CDR3 has 15 residues. The germline V gene has CDR1 MGHRA and CDR2 YSYEKL. Trimming took 3 bases from V and 5 from J; bases not matched to a gene: 9. The CDR3 DNA reads as TGCGCCAGCAGCCATGAACAGGGGACCCCGACTGAAGCTTTCTTT. It translates to CASSHEQGTPTEAFF.

This clonotype was recorded at least ten times. The chain has TRBV7-2 and TRBJ2-7; perhaps TRBD1 as D (6 bases). Germline lookup yields CDR1 SGHTA and CDR2 FQGNSA. The CDR3 runs to 13 residues. The V end was cut by 5 bases, the J end by 7 bases, with 15 bases between. CDR3 loop: CASSIDVGGEQYF. The CDR3 DNA follows: TGTGCCAGCAGCATAGACGTAGGGGGTGAGCAGTACTTC.

V is TRBV4-3 and J is TRBJ1-2, with unresolved D. Germline V gives CDR1 LGHNA, CDR2 YSLEER. This CDR3 is built from 14 residues. Trimming took off 1 base at V and 6 bases at J, with 12 bases between the two ends. CDR3 sequence: CASSQGLNRNGYTF. As DNA, the CDR3 is TGCGCCAGCAGCCAAGGCCTGAATCGGAATGGCTACACCTTC.

The CDR3 here is CASSEDLWDPNANYGYTF. The CDR3, as DNA: TGTGCCAGCAGTGAAGATCTGTGGGACCCCAACGCTAACTATGGCTACACCTTC. This rearrangement joins TRBV6-1 to TRBJ1-2; TRBD1 might be the D (5 bases). The V and J ends lost 1 base and 0 bases respectively, with 18 bases between them. The CDR3 spans 18 residues. CDR1 is MNHNS, CDR2 SASEGT, per germline.